The present entry profiles one T cell receptor beta chain with its context. CDR1 and CDR2 from the germline V gene are MNHEY and SVGAGI. The CDR3 is made up of 13 amino acids. Trimming stripped 8 bases from V and 4 bases from J, with 11 bases between. This sample is part of a study of Ad26.COV2.S vaccination and SARS-CoV-2 variants. Overall study: Intramuscular Ad26.COV2.S doses were given once or twice, 56 days apart.

The method was immunoSEQ multiplex PCR; TCRdb's version includes in-frame clones alone and lacks a portion of them. Among about 480,000 clones, 87% were seen once, and the ten largest hold roughly 12%. Sample treatment: approximately 18 received Ad26.COV2.S at low or high dose, single or two shots; about 5 received placebo; per-sample allocation not given. Day 63 after the first vaccine or placebo injection was the time point for sampling. The J gene is TRBJ2-2, the V gene TRBV6-5, with a tentative D call TRBD2 (5 bases). The origin of this receptor is a person aged 18-65 years who received the Ad26.COV2.S COVID-19 vaccine or a placebo. This specimen consisted of peripheral blood, obtained in a trial of Ad26.COV2.S vaccine versus placebo. CDR3 coding DNA: TGTGCCAGCCGGACGACTATCACCGGGGAGCTGTTTTTT. Translating it yields CASRTTITGELFF.